This record looks at one T cell receptor (beta chain) sequence and its context. Antigen: not known. Unrecorded immune exposures were likely, despite nominal health at sampling. Germline assignment: CDR1 SEHNR and CDR2 FQNEAQ (reference sequence). The V end was cut by 10 bases, the J end by 1 base, with 10 bases between. The CDR3 runs to 12 residues. The data derive from a study of cytomegalovirus exposure and HLA in healthy donors. Study details: A prior study identified roughly 110 million unique TCR beta sequences from about 180 million T cells. General study findings and limits: The dataset shows that most TCR sequences were rare, while some public TCRs occurred in many donors.

This PCR relied on a set of 60 Vbeta primers and 13 Jbeta primers. Source study methods: Later work found 80 million or so unique TCR beta chains, with about 10 million shared. Only in-frame clones appear in the TCRdb table, and some are missing; sequencing was by immunoSEQ multiplex PCR. From that table come the V and J calls and clone size; the DNA was used to work out D and trimming. The sample holds 100,000 or so clones; more than 75% are singletons and the top ten take under 4.5%. The receptor's source is a woman in her forties or fifties in good health and CMV-seropositive. The chain recombines TRBV7-9 with TRBJ1-2, with D uncertain. Sequencing was carried out using PBMCs. The CDR3 bases are TGTGCCAACTATATGATTAACTATGGCTACACCTTC. Protein sequence: CANYMINYGYTF.